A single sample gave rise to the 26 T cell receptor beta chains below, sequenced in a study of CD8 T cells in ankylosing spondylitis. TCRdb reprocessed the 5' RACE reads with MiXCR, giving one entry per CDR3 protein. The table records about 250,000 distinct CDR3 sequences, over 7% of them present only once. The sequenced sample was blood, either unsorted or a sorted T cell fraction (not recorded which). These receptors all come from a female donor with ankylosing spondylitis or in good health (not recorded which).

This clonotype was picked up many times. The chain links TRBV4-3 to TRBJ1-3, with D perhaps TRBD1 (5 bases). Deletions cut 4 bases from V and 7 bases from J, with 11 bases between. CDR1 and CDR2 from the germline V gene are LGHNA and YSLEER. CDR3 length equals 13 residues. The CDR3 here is CASSPQGRNTIYF. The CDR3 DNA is TGCGCCAGCAGCCCCCAGGGAAGGAACACCATATATTTT.

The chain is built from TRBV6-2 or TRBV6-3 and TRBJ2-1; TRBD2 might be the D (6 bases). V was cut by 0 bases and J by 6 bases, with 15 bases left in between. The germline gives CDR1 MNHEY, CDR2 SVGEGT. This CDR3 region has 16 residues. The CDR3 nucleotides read TGTGCCAGCAGTTACTCAAGGGCGGGACTGAGCAATGAGCAGTTCTTC. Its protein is CASSYSRAGLSNEQFF.

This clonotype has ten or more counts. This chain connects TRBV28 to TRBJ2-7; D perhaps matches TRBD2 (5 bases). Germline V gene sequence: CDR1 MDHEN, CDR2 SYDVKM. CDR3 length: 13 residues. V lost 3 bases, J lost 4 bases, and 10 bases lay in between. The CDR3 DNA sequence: TGTGCCAGCAGTTTCGGGGTTTCATACGAGCAGTACTTC. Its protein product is CASSFGVSYEQYF.

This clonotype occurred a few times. The CDR3 DNA sequence: TGTGCCAGCAGCCGAAGTGGGGGTTCGAACACCGGGGAGCTGTTTTTT. Protein product: CASSRSGGSNTGELFF. The V gene is TRBV11-3, the J gene TRBJ2-2; tentatively, D is TRBD1 or TRBD2 (5 bases each). The CDR3 length is 16 residues. Trimming took off 5 bases at V and 0 bases at J, with 13 bases between the two ends. From germline, CDR1 is SGHNT and CDR2 YENEEA.

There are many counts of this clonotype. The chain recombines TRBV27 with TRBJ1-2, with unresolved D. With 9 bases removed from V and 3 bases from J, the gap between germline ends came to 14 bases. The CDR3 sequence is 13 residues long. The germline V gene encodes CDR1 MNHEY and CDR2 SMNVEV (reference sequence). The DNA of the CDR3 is TGTGCCAGTTCTACTACCCCAGACTATGGCTACACCTTC. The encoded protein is CASSTTPDYGYTF.

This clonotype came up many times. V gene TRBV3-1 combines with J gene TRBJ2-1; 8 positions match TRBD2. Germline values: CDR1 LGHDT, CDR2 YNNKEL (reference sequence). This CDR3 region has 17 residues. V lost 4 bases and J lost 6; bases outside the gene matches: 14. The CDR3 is CASSLSPGLDRFNEQFF. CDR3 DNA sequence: TGTGCCAGCAGCCTATCCCCGGGACTAGACAGATTCAATGAGCAGTTCTTC.

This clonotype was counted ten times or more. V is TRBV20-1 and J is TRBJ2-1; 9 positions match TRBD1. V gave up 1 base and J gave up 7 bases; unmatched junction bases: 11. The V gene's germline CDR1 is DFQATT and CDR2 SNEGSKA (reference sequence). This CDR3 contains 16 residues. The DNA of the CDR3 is TGCAGTGCTAGAGCTACGGGACAGGGTTCCCTAAATGAGCAGTTCTTC. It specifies CSARATGQGSLNEQFF.

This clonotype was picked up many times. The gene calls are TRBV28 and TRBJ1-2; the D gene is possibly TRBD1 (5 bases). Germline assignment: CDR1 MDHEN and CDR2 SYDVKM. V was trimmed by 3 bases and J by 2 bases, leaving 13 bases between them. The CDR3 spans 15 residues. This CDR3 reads CASSLVGQGNYGYTF. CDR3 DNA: TGTGCCAGCAGTTTGGTGGGGCAGGGCAACTATGGCTACACCTTC.

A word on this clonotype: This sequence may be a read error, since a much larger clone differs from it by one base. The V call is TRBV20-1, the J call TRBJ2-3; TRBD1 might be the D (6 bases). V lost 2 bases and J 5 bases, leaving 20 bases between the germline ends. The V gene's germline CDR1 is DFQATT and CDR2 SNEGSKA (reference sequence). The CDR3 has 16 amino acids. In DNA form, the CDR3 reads TGCAGTGCTAGACCACAGGGCATACGGTTCATAGATACGCAGTATTTT. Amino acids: CSARPQGIRFIDTQYF.

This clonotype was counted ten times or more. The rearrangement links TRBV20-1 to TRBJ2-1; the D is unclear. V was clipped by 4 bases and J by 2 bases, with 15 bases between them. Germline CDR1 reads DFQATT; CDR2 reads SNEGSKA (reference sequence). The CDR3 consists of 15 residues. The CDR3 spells CSAISQWSTYNEQFF. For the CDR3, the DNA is TGCAGTGCTATTTCCCAATGGAGTACCTACAATGAGCAGTTCTTC.

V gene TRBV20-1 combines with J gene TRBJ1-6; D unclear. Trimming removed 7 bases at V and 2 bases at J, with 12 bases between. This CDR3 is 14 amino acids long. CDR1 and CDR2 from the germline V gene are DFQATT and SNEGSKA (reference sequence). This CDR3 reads CSVGRTAYNSPLHF. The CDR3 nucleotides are TGCAGTGTTGGGCGGACGGCCTATAATTCACCCCTCCACTTT.

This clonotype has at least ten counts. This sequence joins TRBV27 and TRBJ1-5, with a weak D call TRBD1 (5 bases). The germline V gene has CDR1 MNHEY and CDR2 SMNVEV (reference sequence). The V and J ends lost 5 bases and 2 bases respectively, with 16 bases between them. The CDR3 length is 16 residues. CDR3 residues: CASSPGPPIRNQPQHF. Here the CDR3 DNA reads TGTGCCAGCAGTCCGGGACCCCCCATACGCAATCAGCCCCAGCATTTT.

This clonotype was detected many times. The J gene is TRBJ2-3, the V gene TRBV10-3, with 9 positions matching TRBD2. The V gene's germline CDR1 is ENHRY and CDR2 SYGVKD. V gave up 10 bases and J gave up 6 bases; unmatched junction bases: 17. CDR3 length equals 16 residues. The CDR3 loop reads CATRGSSGSRGDTQYF. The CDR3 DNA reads TGTGCCACCAGAGGAAGTAGCGGGAGTCGGGGTGATACGCAGTATTTT.

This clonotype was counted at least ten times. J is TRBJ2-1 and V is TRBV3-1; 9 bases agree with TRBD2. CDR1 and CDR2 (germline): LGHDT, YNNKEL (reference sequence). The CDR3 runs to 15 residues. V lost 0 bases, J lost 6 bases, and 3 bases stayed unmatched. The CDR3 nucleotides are TGTGCCAGCAGCCAAGATTATAGCGGGGGCAATGAGCAGTTCTTC. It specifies CASSQDYSGGNEQFF.

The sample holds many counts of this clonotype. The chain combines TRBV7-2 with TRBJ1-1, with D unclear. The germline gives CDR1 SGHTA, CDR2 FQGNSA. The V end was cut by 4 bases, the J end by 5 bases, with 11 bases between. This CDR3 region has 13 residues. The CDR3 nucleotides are TGTGCCAGCAGCTCTACCGTGGGAACTGAAGCTTTCTTT. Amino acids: CASSSTVGTEAFF.

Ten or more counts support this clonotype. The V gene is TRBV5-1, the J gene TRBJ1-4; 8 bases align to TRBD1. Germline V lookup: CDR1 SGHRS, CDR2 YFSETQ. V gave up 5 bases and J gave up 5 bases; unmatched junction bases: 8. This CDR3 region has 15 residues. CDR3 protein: CASSRTGSRNEKLFF. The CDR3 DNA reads TGCGCCAGCAGTCGGACAGGGTCCCGCAATGAAAAACTGTTTTTT.

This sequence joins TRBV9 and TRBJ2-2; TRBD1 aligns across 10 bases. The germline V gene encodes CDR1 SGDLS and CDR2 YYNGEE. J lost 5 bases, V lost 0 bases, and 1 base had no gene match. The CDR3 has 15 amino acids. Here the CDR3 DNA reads TGTGCCAGCAGCGTAGAGGACAGGGGGACCGGGGAGCTGTTTTTT. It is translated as CASSVEDRGTGELFF. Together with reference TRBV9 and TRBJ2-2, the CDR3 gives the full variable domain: DSGVTQTPKHLITATGQRVTLRCSPRSGDLSVYWYQQSLDQGLQFLIQYYNGEERAKGNILERFSAQQFPDLHSELNLSSLELGDSALYFCASSVEDRGTGELFFGEGSRLTVL.

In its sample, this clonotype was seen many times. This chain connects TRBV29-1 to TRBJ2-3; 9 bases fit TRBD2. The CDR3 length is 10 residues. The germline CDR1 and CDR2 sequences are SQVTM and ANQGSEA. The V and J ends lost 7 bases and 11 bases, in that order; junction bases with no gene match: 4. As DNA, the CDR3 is TGCAGCGCCTTAGCGGGGGAGCAGTATTTT. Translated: CSALAGEQYF.

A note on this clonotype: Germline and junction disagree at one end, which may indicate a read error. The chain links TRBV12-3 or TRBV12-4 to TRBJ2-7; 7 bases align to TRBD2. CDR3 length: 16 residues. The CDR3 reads CASTAGGKGGSSEQYF. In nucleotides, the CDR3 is TGTGCCAGCACCGCCGGTGGCAAGGGAGGGTCCTCCGAGCAGTACTTC.

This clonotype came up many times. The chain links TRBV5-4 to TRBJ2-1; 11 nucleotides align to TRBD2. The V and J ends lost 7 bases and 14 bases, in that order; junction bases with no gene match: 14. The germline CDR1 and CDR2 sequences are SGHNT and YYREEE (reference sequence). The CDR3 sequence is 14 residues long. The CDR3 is CASHTLGLAGVEFF. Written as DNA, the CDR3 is TGTGCCAGCCATACCCTCGGACTAGCGGGTGTGGAGTTCTTC.

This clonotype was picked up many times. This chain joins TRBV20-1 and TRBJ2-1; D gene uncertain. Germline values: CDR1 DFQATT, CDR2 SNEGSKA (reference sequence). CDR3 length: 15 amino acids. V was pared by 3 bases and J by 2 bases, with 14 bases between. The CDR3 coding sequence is TGCAGTGCTAGTGGCCCCCATGGACCCTACAATGAGCAGTTCTTC. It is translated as CSASGPHGPYNEQFF.

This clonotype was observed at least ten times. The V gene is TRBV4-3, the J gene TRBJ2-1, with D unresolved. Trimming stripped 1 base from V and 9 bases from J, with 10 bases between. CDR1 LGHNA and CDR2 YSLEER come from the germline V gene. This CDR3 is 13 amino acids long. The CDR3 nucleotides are TGCGCCAGCAGCCAAGGTACTAATCGTGAGCAGTTCTTC. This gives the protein CASSQGTNREQFF.

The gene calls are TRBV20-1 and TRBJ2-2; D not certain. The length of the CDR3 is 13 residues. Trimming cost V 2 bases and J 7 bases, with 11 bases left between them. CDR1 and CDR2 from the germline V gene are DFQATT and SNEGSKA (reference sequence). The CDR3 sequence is CSARLAPDGELFF. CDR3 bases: TGCAGTGCTAGACTCGCCCCCGACGGGGAGCTGTTTTTT.

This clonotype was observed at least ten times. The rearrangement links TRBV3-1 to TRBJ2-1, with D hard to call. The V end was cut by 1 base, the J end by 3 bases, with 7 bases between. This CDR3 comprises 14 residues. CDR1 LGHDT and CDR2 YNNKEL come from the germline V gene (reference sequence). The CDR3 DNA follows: TGTGCCAGCAGCCAAGGGGCTGTCTACAATGAGCAGTTCTTC. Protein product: CASSQGAVYNEQFF.

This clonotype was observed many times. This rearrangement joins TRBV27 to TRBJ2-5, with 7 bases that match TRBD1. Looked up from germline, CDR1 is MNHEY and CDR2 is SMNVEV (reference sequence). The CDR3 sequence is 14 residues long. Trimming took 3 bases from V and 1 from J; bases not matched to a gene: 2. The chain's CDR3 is CASSFGTAQETQYF. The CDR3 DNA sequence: TGTGCCAGCAGTTTTGGGACAGCCCAAGAGACCCAGTACTTC.

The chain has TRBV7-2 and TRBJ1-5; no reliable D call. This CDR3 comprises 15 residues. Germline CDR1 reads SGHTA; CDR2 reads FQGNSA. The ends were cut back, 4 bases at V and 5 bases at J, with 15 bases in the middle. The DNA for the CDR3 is TGTGCCAGCAGCTCCGTAGCCTTACCCGATCAGCCCCAGCATTTT. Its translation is CASSSVALPDQPQHF. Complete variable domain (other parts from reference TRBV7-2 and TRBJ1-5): GAGVSQSPSNKVTEKGKDVELRCDPISGHTALYWYRQSLGQGLEFLIYFQGNSAPDKSGLPSDRFSAERTGGSVSTLTIQRTQQEDSAVYLCASSSVALPDQPQHFGDGTRLSIL.